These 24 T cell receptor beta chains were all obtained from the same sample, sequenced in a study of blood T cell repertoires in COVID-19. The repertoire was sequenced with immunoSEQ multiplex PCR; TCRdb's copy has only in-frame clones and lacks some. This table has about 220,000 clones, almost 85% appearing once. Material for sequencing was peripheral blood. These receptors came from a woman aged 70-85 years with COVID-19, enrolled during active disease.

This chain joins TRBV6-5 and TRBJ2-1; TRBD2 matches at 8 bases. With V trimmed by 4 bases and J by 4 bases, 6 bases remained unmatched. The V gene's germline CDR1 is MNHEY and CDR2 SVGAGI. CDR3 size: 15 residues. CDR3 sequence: CASSWETSAYNEQFF. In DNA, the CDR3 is TGTGCCAGCAGTTGGGAGACTAGCGCTTACAATGAGCAGTTCTTC.

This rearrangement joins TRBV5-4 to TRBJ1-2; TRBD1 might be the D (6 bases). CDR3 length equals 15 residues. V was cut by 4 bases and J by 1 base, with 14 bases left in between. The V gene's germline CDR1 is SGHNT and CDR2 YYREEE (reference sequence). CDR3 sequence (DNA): TGTGCCAGCAGCCCAGGACAGAAAGTTAACTATGGCTACACCTTC. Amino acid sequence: CASSPGQKVNYGYTF. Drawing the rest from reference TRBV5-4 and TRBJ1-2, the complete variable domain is ETGVTQSPTHLIKTRGQQVTLRCSSQSGHNTVSWYQQALGQGPQFIFQYYREEENGRGNFPPRFSGLQFPNYSSELNVNALELDDSALYLCASSPGQKVNYGYTFGSGTRLTVV.

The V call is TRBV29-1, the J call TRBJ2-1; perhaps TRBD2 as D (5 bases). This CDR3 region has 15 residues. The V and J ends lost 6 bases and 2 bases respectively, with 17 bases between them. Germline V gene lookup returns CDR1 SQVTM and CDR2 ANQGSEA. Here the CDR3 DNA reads TGCAGCGTAAAGAGGGTTTCCCCTACCTACAATGAGCAGTTCTTC. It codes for CSVKRVSPTYNEQFF.

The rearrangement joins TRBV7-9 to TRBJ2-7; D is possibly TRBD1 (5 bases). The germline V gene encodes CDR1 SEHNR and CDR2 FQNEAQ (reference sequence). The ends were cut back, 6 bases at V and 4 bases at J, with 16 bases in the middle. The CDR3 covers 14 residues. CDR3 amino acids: CASSVGQSSYEQYF. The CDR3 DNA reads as TGTGCCAGCAGTGTGGGGCAGTCCTCGTACGAGCAGTACTTC. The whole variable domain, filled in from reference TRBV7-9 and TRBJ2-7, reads DTGVSQNPRHKITKRGQNVTFRCDPISEHNRLYWYRQTLGQGPEFLTYFQNEAQLEKSRLLSDRFSAERPKGSFSTLEIQRTEQGDSAMYLCASSVGQSSYEQYFGPGTRLTVT.

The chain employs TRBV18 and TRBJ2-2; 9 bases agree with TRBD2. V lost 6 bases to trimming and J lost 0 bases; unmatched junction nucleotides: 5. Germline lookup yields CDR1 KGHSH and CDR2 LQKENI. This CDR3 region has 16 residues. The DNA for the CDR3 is TGTGCCAGCTCGACGCCTAGCGGGACGAACACCGGGGAGCTGTTTTTT. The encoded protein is CASSTPSGTNTGELFF.

CDR3 coding DNA: TGCGCCAGCAGCCAGAGGATGGCGGGGGACACCGGGGAGCTGTTTTTT. Its translation is CASSQRMAGDTGELFF. The gene calls are TRBV4-1 and TRBJ2-2, with 7 bases aligning to TRBD2. The CDR3 totals 16 residues. Germline V gene data show CDR1 as MGHRA and CDR2 as YSYEKL. The junction had 7 bases not matched to a gene; V was cut back by 3 bases and J by 3 bases.

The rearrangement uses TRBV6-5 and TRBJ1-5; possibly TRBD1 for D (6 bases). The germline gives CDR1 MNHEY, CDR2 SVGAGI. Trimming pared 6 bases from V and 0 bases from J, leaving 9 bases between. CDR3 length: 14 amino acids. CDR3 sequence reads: CASSRGFSNQPQHF. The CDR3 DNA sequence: TGTGCCAGCAGCAGGGGTTTTAGCAATCAGCCCCAGCATTTT.

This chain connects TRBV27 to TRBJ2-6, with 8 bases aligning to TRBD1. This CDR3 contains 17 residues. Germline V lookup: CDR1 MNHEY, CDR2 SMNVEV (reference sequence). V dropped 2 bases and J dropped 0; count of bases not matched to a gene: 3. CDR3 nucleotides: TGTGCCAGCAGTTTACAGGGGGCGTCCTCTGGGGCCAACGTCCTGACTTTC. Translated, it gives CASSLQGASSGANVLTF.

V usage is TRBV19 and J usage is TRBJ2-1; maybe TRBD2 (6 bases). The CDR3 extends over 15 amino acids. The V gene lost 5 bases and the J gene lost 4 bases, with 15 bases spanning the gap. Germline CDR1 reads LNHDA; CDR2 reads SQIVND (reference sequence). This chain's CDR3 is CASSPTSSVYNEQFF. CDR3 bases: TGTGCCAGTAGTCCGACCTCTAGCGTTTACAATGAGCAGTTCTTC.

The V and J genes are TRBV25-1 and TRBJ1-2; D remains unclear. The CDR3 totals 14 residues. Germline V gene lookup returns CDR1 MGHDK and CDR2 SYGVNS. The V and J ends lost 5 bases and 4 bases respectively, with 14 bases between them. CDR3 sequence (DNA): TGTGCCAGCAGTAGTATTGGCACCATCTATGGCTACACCTTC. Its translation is CASSSIGTIYGYTF.

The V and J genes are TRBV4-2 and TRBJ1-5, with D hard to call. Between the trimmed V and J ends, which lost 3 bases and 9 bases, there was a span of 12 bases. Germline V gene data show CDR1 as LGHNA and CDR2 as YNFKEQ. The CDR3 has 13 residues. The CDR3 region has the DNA TGTGCCAGCAGCCAGAGTCTGCGTCGGCCCCAGCATTTT. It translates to CASSQSLRRPQHF.

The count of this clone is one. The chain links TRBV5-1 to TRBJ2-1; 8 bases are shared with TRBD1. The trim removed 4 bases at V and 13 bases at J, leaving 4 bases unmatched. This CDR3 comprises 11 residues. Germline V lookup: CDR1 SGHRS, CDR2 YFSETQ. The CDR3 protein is CASSPDRVQFF. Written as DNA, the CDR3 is TGCGCCAGCAGCCCGGACAGGGTTCAGTTCTTC.

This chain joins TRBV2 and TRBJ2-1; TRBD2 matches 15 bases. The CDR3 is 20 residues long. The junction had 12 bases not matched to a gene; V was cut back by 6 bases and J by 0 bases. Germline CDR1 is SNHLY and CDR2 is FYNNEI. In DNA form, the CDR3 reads TGTGCCAGCAGAGACCTAATTGGGACTAGCGGGAGGAGCTCCTACAATGAGCAGTTCTTC. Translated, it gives CASRDLIGTSGRSSYNEQFF. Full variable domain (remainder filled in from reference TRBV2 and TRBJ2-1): EPEVTQTPSHQVTQMGQEVILRCVPISNHLYFYWYRQILGQKVEFLVSFYNNEISEKSEIFDDQFSVERPDGSNFTLKIRSTKLEDSAMYFCASRDLIGTSGRSSYNEQFFGPGTRLTVL.

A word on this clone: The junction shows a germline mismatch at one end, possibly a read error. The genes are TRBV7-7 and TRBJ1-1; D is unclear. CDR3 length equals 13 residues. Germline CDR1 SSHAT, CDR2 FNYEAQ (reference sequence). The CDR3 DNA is TGTGCTAGCAGCTCTAGCATGAACACTGAAGCTTTCTTT. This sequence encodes CASSSSMNTEAFF.

CDR3 protein: CASSQVSDQGTQYF. In DNA, the CDR3 is TGTGCCAGCAGCCAAGTTTCAGATCAGGGTACGCAGTATTTT. V is TRBV14 and J is TRBJ2-3; TRBD1 is a possible D gene (5 bases). CDR1 is SGHDN, CDR2 FVKESK, per germline. The CDR3 is 14 residues long. The germline V and J ends were trimmed by 1 base and 8 bases, with 13 bases remaining between them. Full variable domain (outside the CDR3, taken from reference TRBV14 and TRBJ2-3): EAGVTQFPSHSVIEKGQTVTLRCDPISGHDNLYWYRRVMGKEIKFLLHFVKESKQDESGMPNNRFLAERTGGTYSTLKVQPAELEDSGVYFCASSQVSDQGTQYFGPGTRLTVL.

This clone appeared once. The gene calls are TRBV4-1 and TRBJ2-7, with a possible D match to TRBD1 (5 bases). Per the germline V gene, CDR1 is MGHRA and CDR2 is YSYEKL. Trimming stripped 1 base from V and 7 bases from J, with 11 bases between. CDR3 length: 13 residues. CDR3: CASSQVDTWEQYF. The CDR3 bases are TGCGCCAGCAGCCAAGTGGACACGTGGGAGCAGTACTTC.

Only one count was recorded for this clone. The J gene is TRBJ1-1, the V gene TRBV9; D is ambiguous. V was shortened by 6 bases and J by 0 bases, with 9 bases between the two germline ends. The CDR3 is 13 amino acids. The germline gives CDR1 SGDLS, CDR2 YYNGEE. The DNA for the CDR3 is TGTGCCAGCAATCCCCCGGTGAACACTGAAGCTTTCTTT. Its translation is CASNPPVNTEAFF.

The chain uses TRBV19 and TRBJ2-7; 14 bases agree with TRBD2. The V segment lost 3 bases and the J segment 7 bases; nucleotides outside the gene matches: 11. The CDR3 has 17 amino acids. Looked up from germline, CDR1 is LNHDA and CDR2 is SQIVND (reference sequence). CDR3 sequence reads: CASSISGTSGGRGEQYF. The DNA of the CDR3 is TGTGCCAGTAGTATTTCTGGGACTAGCGGGGGCCGGGGAGAGCAGTACTTC. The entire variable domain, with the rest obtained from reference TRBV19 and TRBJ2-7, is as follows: DGGITQSPKYLFRKEGQNVTLSCEQNLNHDAMYWYRQDPGQGLRLIYYSQIVNDFQKGDIAEGYSVSREKKESFPLTVTSAQKNPTAFYLCASSISGTSGGRGEQYFGPGTRLTVT.

The CDR3 is CASSLGQGSYEQYF. CDR3 nucleotides: TGTGCCAGCAGCTTGGGACAGGGCTCCTACGAGCAGTACTTC. The chain couples TRBV5-5 to TRBJ2-7; the match to TRBD1 covers 7 bases. With V trimmed by 0 bases and J by 0 bases, 0 bases remained unmatched. The germline CDR1 and CDR2 sequences are SGHKS and YYEKEE (reference sequence). The CDR3 is 14 residues long.

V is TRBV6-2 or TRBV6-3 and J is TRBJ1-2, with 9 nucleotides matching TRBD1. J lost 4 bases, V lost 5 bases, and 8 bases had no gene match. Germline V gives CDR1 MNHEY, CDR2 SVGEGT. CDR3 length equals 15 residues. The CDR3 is CASSLRTGAVYGYTF. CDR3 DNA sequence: TGTGCCAGCAGTCTCCGGACAGGGGCGGTCTATGGCTACACCTTC.

This CDR3 is CASGGERGSNYGYTF. The DNA for the CDR3 is TGTGCCAGCGGAGGGGAGCGAGGGTCCAACTATGGCTACACCTTC. The V and J genes are TRBV6-5 and TRBJ1-2, with a possible D match to TRBD1 (5 bases). V was pared by 8 bases and J by 2 bases, with 18 bases between. Germline values: CDR1 MNHEY, CDR2 SVGAGI. The CDR3 is 15 amino acids.

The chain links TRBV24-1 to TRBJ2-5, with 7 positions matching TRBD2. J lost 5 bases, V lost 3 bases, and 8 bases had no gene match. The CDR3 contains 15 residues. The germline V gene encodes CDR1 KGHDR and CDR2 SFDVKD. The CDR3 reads CATSDDGLEGETQYF. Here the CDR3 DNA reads TGTGCCACCAGTGATGACGGACTAGAAGGGGAGACCCAGTACTTC.

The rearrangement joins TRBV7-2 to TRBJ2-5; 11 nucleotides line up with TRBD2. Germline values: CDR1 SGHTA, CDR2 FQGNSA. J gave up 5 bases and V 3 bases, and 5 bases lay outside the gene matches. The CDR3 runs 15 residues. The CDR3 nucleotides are TGTGCCAGCAGCTTCGATAGCGGGGGGGTGGAGACCCAGTACTTC. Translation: CASSFDSGGVETQYF.

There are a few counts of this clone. The CDR3 DNA follows: TGTGCCAGCAGTTGGAGCCAGGGGGAAAATTCACCCCTCCACTTT. Protein: CASSWSQGENSPLHF. The chain has TRBV6-5 and TRBJ1-6, with 7 nucleotides matching TRBD1. In germline, CDR1 is MNHEY, CDR2 SVGAGI. This CDR3 has 15 amino acids. V lost 4 bases and J lost 7; bases outside the gene matches: 7.